The clone carrying this T cell receptor beta chain was seen many times. The data stem from a study of T cells in Graves' hyperthyroidism and ophthalmopathy. Losses at the gene ends were 4 bases for V and 5 bases for J; bases not matched to a gene: 5. The length of the CDR3 is 14 residues. Germline V gene sequence: CDR1 LGHDT, CDR2 YNNKEL (reference sequence). Graves' hyperthyroidism showing no ophthalmopathy progression within 18 months was considered stable. Researchers amplified the TCR beta CDR3 regions from RNA transcripts. First-round RT-PCR targeting the TCR CDR3 was performed with the HTBI primer set. TCRdb recomputed calls from the multiplex PCR reads with MiXCR, one row per CDR3 protein. The table shows 700,000 or so distinct CDR3 sequences, with about a sixth occurring only once.

This receptor was taken from a man between 18 and 29 years old with Graves' hyperthyroidism. Material for sequencing was blood. The chain uses TRBV3-1 and TRBJ2-7; 10 positions agree with TRBD2. The CDR3 sequence is CASSPRLAGHEQYF. The CDR3, as DNA: TGTGCCAGCAGCCCGCGACTAGCGGGCCACGAGCAGTACTTC.